This passage covers 27 T cell receptor beta chains from one sample sequenced in a study of blood T cell repertoires in COVID-19. The method was immunoSEQ multiplex PCR; TCRdb's version includes in-frame clones alone and lacks a portion of them. The data contain 150,000 to 200,000 clones, approximately 90% of them singletons. Material: peripheral blood. Receptors were obtained from a human donor in a cohort sampled during active COVID-19.

This rearrangement joins TRBV6-1 to TRBJ1-2; TRBD1 might be the D (5 bases). Deletions cut 1 base from V and 4 bases from J, with 19 bases between. The germline V gene has CDR1 MNHNS and CDR2 SASEGT. The length of the CDR3 is 17 residues. CDR3 region: CASSEDWAQGGFYGYTF. DNA for the CDR3: TGTGCCAGCAGTGAAGATTGGGCGCAGGGTGGTTTCTATGGCTACACCTTC.

This clone was counted a single time. The rearrangement uses TRBV11-2 and TRBJ2-7; 12 bases align to TRBD2. V dropped 3 bases and J dropped 2; count of bases not matched to a gene: 5. Germline CDR1 is SGHAT and CDR2 is FQNNGV. There are 16 residues in the CDR3. The CDR3 bases are TGTGCCAGCAGCTTCTATCTAGCGGGAGGGCCCTACGAGCAGTACTTC. Amino acid sequence: CASSFYLAGGPYEQYF.

This chain links TRBV6-4 with TRBJ2-3, with 8 bases matching TRBD1. Germline loops: CDR1 MRHNA, CDR2 SNTAGT. The CDR3 spans 15 residues. After removal of 5 bases from V and 3 bases from J, the junction contained 7 bases not matched to a gene. The CDR3 sequence is CASSQTGVVTDTQYF. CDR3 DNA: TGTGCCAGCAGTCAGACAGGGGTGGTGACAGATACGCAGTATTTT.

The chain links TRBV3-1 (or the pseudogene TRBV3-2) to TRBJ2-1, with 8 bases identical to TRBD1. The CDR3 covers 15 residues. V lost 1 base, J lost 3 bases, and 2 bases stayed unmatched. Per germline, CDR1 LGHDT and CDR2 YNNKEL (reference sequence). Written as DNA, the CDR3 is TGTGCCAGCAGCCAAGCAACAGGGGGCTACAATGAGCAGTTCTTC. Translation: CASSQATGGYNEQFF.

The chain uses TRBV6-6 and TRBJ1-6; TRBD1 is a possible D gene (6 bases). The germline gives CDR1 MNHNY, CDR2 SVGAGI (reference sequence). V lost 0 bases and J lost 10, with 16 bases in between. This CDR3 spans 16 amino acids. CDR3 in DNA: TGTGCCAGCAGTTACTCGGCGGCAGGGGAGGGGTCACCCCTCCACTTT. Protein product: CASSYSAAGEGSPLHF.

The chain links TRBV5-1 to TRBJ1-5; 10 bases are shared with TRBD1. V gave up 4 bases and J gave up 3 bases; unmatched junction bases: 4. Looked up from germline, CDR1 is SGHRS and CDR2 is YFSETQ. The CDR3 spans 15 residues. CDR3 nucleotides: TGCGCCAGCAGCCTCGGGACAGGGGACAATCAGCCCCAGCATTTT. This codes for CASSLGTGDNQPQHF.

The chain couples TRBV5-1 to TRBJ2-1; a weak D match, TRBD1 (6 bases). This CDR3 contains 17 residues. Germline lookup yields CDR1 SGHRS and CDR2 YFSETQ. V dropped 0 bases and J dropped 16 bases, with 29 bases sitting between them. CDR3 nucleotide sequence: TGCGCCAGCAGCTTGGAGGGGGAGTCCCCACTGAGCAGGCCCCTATTCTTC. This codes for CASSLEGESPLSRPLFF.

This chain joins TRBV29-1 and TRBJ1-2, with 9 bases aligning to TRBD1. This CDR3 spans 13 amino acids. Per the germline V gene, CDR1 is SQVTM and CDR2 is ANQGSEA. After removal of 1 base from V and 5 bases from J, the junction contained 2 bases not matched to a gene. CDR3 bases: TGCAGCGTTGAAGCCGGACAGGGGTATGGCTACACCTTC. Its protein product is CSVEAGQGYGYTF.

This CDR3 is CASSISGVYTF. CDR3 coding DNA: TGTGCCAGTAGTATATCGGGGGTCTACACCTTC. The chain has TRBV19 and TRBJ1-2; maybe TRBD1 (5 bases). This CDR3 region has 11 residues. V was trimmed by 2 bases and J by 10 bases, leaving 8 bases between them. The V gene's germline CDR1 is LNHDA and CDR2 SQIVND (reference sequence).

The genes are TRBV4-3 and TRBJ2-7, with D perhaps matching TRBD2 (5 bases). Trimming stripped 1 base from V and 3 bases from J, with 7 bases between. Germline-derived CDR1 and CDR2 are LGHNA and YSLEER. The CDR3 contains 13 residues. The CDR3 loop reads CASSQARGYEQYF. The CDR3 nucleotides are TGCGCCAGCAGCCAAGCCCGGGGCTACGAGCAGTACTTC.

This chain links TRBV5-6 with TRBJ1-2, with TRBD1 matching over 7 bases. Per the germline V gene, CDR1 is SGHDT and CDR2 is YYEEEE. The length of the CDR3 is 17 residues. Trimming took 1 base from V and 8 from J; bases not matched to a gene: 17. CDR3 loop: CASSLQPDPRQGYGYTF. CDR3 DNA: TGTGCCAGCAGCTTGCAACCTGACCCTCGACAGGGTTACGGCTACACCTTC.

In DNA, the CDR3 is TGTGCCTGGAGTAGGCGGGGGGGGGCAACTAATGAAAAACTGTTTTTT. It specifies CAWSRRGGATNEKLFF. This chain links TRBV30 with TRBJ1-4; a possible D gene is TRBD1 (5 bases). Germline loops: CDR1 GTSNPN, CDR2 SVGIG (reference sequence). The germline V and J ends were trimmed by 2 bases and 0 bases, with 13 bases remaining between them. The CDR3 contains 16 residues. The variable domain in full, with the rest retrieved from reference TRBV30 and TRBJ1-4, is SQTIHQWPATLVQPVGSPLSLECTVEGTSNPNLYWYRQAAGRGLQLLFYSVGIGQISSEVPQNLSASRPQDRQFILSSKKLLLSDSGFYLCAWSRRGGATNEKLFFGSGTQLSVL.

This chain uses TRBV19 with TRBJ1-1; D is unresolved. Per germline, CDR1 LNHDA and CDR2 SQIVND (reference sequence). With 0 bases removed from V and 8 bases from J, the gap between germline ends came to 16 bases. This CDR3 region has 15 residues. The CDR3: CASSIDMMTVLEAFF. Written as DNA, the CDR3 is TGTGCCAGTAGTATAGATATGATGACTGTCCTCGAAGCTTTCTTT.

The genes are TRBV6-5 and TRBJ2-1; D remains ambiguous. Trimming stripped 6 bases from V and 7 bases from J, with 7 bases between. Germline CDR1 and CDR2: MNHEY and SVGAGI. This CDR3 contains 11 residues. The CDR3 region is CASSSLNEQFF. The CDR3 nucleotides read TGTGCCAGCAGCTCCTTAAATGAGCAGTTCTTC.

This clone was detected once. The chain has TRBV7-2 and TRBJ2-6; 9 nucleotides align to TRBD1. The CDR3 is 17 residues long. The germline CDR1 and CDR2 sequences are SGHTA and FQGNSA. The junction had 3 bases not matched to a gene; V was cut back by 1 base and J by 2 bases. CDR3 sequence: CASSLGGTGTGANVLTF. The CDR3 DNA sequence: TGTGCCAGCAGCTTAGGAGGGACAGGGACTGGGGCCAACGTCCTGACTTTC.

V gene TRBV16 combines with J gene TRBJ1-1; D possibly corresponds to TRBD1 (5 bases). Germline V gives CDR1 KGHSY, CDR2 FQNENV. Trimming cost V 0 bases and J 4 bases, with 9 bases left between them. This CDR3 has 14 residues. The CDR3 DNA reads as TGTGCCAGCAGCCAATCGGGGCCGAGCACTGAAGCTTTCTTT. This encodes CASSQSGPSTEAFF. Full variable domain (missing parts from reference TRBV16 and TRBJ1-1): GEEVAQTPKHLVRGEGQKAKLYCAPIKGHSYVFWYQQVLKNEFKFLISFQNENVFDETGMPKERFSAKCLPNSPCSLEIQATKLEDSAVYFCASSQSGPSTEAFFGQGTRLTVV.

CDR3 protein: CASSHSDRPRAFF. The CDR3, as DNA: TGTGCCAGCAGCCATTCGGACAGGCCCAGAGCTTTCTTT. This sequence joins TRBV3-1 (or the pseudogene TRBV3-2) and TRBJ1-1; the match to TRBD1 covers 7 bases. Germline CDR1 and CDR2: LGHDT and YNNKEL (reference sequence). The CDR3 runs 13 residues. The ends lost 3 bases at V and 10 bases at J; junction bases unmatched: 8.

The chain carries TRBV5-1 and TRBJ2-5; TRBD1 matches at 7 bases. CDR3 size: 13 residues. J gave up 5 bases and V 4 bases, and 5 bases lay outside the gene matches. The germline V gene has CDR1 SGHRS and CDR2 YFSETQ. In nucleotides, the CDR3 is TGCGCCAGCAGCGACAGGGTCCGGGAGACCCAGTACTTC. Translation: CASSDRVRETQYF. Complete variable domain (other parts from reference TRBV5-1 and TRBJ2-5): KAGVTQTPRYLIKTRGQQVTLSCSPISGHRSVSWYQQTPGQGLQFLFEYFSETQRNKGNFPGRFSGRQFSNSRSEMNVSTLELGDSALYLCASSDRVRETQYFGPGTRLLVL.

J is TRBJ2-7 and V is TRBV5-6; 7 nucleotides align to TRBD2. This CDR3 spans 15 amino acids. Germline lookup yields CDR1 SGHDT and CDR2 YYEEEE. V dropped 1 base and J dropped 4; count of bases not matched to a gene: 8. This CDR3 is CASSLIPGAGYEQYF. The CDR3 DNA follows: TGTGCCAGCAGCTTGATCCCGGGAGCGGGATACGAGCAGTACTTC.

The gene calls are TRBV9 and TRBJ2-1, with 12 bases identical to TRBD1. CDR1 and CDR2 (germline): SGDLS, YYNGEE. V gave up 3 bases and J gave up 6 bases; unmatched junction bases: 4. The CDR3 totals 15 residues. Written as DNA, the CDR3 is TGTGCCAGCAGCGAGGGACAGGGGGCCTTCAATGAGCAGTTCTTC. Amino acid sequence: CASSEGQGAFNEQFF.

This rearrangement joins TRBV7-9 to TRBJ1-6; D may be TRBD1 (6 bases). V lost 1 base, J lost 4 bases, and 14 bases lay in between. Germline lookup yields CDR1 SEHNR and CDR2 FQNEAQ (reference sequence). This CDR3 comprises 17 residues. The CDR3 loop reads CASSLDGGRGYNSPLHF. The DNA of the CDR3 is TGTGCCAGCAGCTTAGACGGGGGGCGCGGGTATAATTCACCCCTCCACTTT.

The genes are TRBV10-3 and TRBJ1-2; no definite D call. The CDR3 length is 11 residues. Germline V CDR1 and CDR2: ENHRY, SYGVKD. V shed 9 bases and J shed 6 bases, with 11 bases lying between them. CDR3 sequence: CAINKGDGYTF. In DNA, the CDR3 is TGTGCCATTAATAAGGGAGATGGCTACACCTTC.

V usage is TRBV5-4 and J usage is TRBJ2-1; 10 bases agree with TRBD1. The CDR3 is 15 residues long. The junction had 5 bases not matched to a gene; V was cut back by 1 base and J by 7 bases. The germline gives CDR1 SGHNT, CDR2 YYREEE (reference sequence). DNA of the CDR3: TGTGCCAGCAGCTTGCCCGGGACAGGGGAAAATGAGCAGTTCTTC. This sequence encodes CASSLPGTGENEQFF.

J is TRBJ1-4 and V is TRBV4-1; the D is unclear. CDR1 and CDR2 (germline): MGHRA, YSYEKL. CDR3 length equals 14 residues. V dropped 1 base and J dropped 8 bases, with 11 bases sitting between them. The CDR3 DNA is TGCGCCAGCAGCCAAGGCGGGGTTCGCGAAAAACTGTTTTTT. This gives the protein CASSQGGVREKLFF.

This clone is a singleton in its sample. V and J are TRBV12-3 or TRBV12-4 and TRBJ2-1; a weak D match, TRBD2 (6 bases). CDR3 size: 13 residues. V lost 5 bases to trimming and J lost 4 bases, with 9 bases between them. The CDR3 loop reads CASSRGNYNEQFF. The CDR3, as DNA: TGTGCCAGCAGTCGGGGGAATTACAATGAGCAGTTCTTC.

This sequence joins TRBV27 and TRBJ2-1, with a possible D match to TRBD2 (6 bases). The CDR3 is 14 amino acids. The germline V and J ends were trimmed by 1 base and 7 bases, with 11 bases remaining between them. Per the germline V gene, CDR1 is MNHEY and CDR2 is SMNVEV (reference sequence). The CDR3 sequence: CASSLWEADNEQFF. In DNA form, the CDR3 reads TGTGCCAGCAGTTTATGGGAGGCCGATAATGAGCAGTTCTTC.

V and J are TRBV9 and TRBJ2-2; D may be TRBD2 (5 bases). Deletions cut 4 bases from V and 1 base from J, with 8 bases between. The CDR3 length is 14 residues. The germline V gene encodes CDR1 SGDLS and CDR2 YYNGEE. Here the CDR3 DNA reads TGTGCCAGCAGCCGAGAGGGGAACACCGGGGAGCTGTTTTTT. It translates to CASSREGNTGELFF.